A selection of T cell receptor beta chains follows, all from one sample in a study of CD8 T cells in ankylosing spondylitis. TCRdb re-called the 5' RACE reads with MiXCR, one entry per CDR3 protein. The table includes 300,000 to 350,000 distinct CDR3 sequences, 20% detected once. Sequenced: blood, either unsorted or a sorted T cell fraction (not recorded which). Receptors originate from a female donor with ankylosing spondylitis or in good health (not recorded which). Both conserved end residues are part of each CDR3.

cdr3_length,v_call,j_call,cdr3_aa
14,TRBV2,TRBJ2-7,CASYPVTSGSEQYF
14,TRBV6-1,TRBJ2-2,CASFRTGNTGELFF
14,TRBV5-1,TRBJ2-1,CASSPGTAYNEQFF
14,TRBV27,TRBJ1-1,CASSSFGEDTEAFF
12,TRBV12-3/TRBV12-4,TRBJ2-7,CASSPPSTEQYF
17,TRBV9,TRBJ2-1,CASSVGTGRGSYNEQFF
14,TRBV7-2,TRBJ2-1,CASSLATSTHEQFF
18,TRBV11-2,TRBJ2-3,CAAAITRGSGGYTDTQYF
14,TRBV5-5,TRBJ2-7,CASSPVAGSYEQYF
16,TRBV7-2,TRBJ2-3,CASSVQGRGSTDTQYF
16,TRBV4-2,TRBJ2-2,CASSQAATEILGELFF
15,TRBV5-6,TRBJ2-1,CASSPLDSPYNEQFF
13,TRBV9,TRBJ1-2,CASSVDGGNGYTF
13,TRBV27,TRBJ1-6,CATAQGAGSPLHF
14,TRBV20-1,TRBJ2-7,CSAPPFSGHSEQYF
13,TRBV7-9,TRBJ2-1,CASSSGLTNEQFF
14,TRBV5-4,TRBJ1-6,CASSFDRSNSPLHF
14,TRBV5-6,TRBJ2-3,CASSSPDFTDTQYF
14,TRBV10-3,TRBJ2-2,CAIKGGANTGELFF
16,TRBV7-2,TRBJ2-4,CASSIRTGLGKNIQYF
13,TRBV7-2,TRBJ1-2,CASSLGGLYGYTF
14,TRBV14,TRBJ2-7,CASNKYGRQYEQYF
16,TRBV6-5,TRBJ1-1,CASSYTTTGPNTEAFF
17,TRBV20-1,TRBJ2-3,CSAKWTSGRKGTDTQYF
13,TRBV20-1,TRBJ1-1,CSARDKEGTEAFF
12,TRBV20-1,TRBJ2-1,CSAPDPPNEQFF
15,TRBV18,TRBJ2-3,CASSPRTGHGDTQYF
15,TRBV20-1,TRBJ2-7,CSAKRGLAVSYEQYF
15,TRBV20-1,TRBJ2-1,CSAATSGMVYNEQFF
15,TRBV19,TRBJ2-2,CASALAGVDTGELFF
15,TRBV19,TRBJ2-7,CASKGLAGGGSEQYF
18,TRBV5-6,TRBJ2-1,CASSSASGRRSSYNEQFF
14,TRBV20-1,TRBJ2-7,CSARGTILKNEQYF
13,TRBV12-3/TRBV12-4,TRBJ1-1,CASSLGQDTEAFF